The 16 T cell receptor beta chains in this list originate from one sample, sequenced in a study of T cell responses to AZD1222 COVID-19 vaccine. Clones were sequenced by immunoSEQ multiplex PCR, and TCRdb holds only the in-frame ones, with some missing. The table includes about 120,000 clones, roughly 93% detected once. The sequences come from peripheral blood, collected 28 days after the second AZD1222 dose. The receptors here all came from an adult who received the AZD1222 COVID-19 vaccine.

The rearrangement uses TRBV19 and TRBJ1-1; D unresolved. V was cut by 7 bases and J by 1 base, with 4 bases left in between. This CDR3 has 11 residues. Germline CDR1 LNHDA, CDR2 SQIVND (reference sequence). CDR3 nucleotides: TGTGCCAGTAAGAAGAACACTGAAGCTTTCTTT. Protein product: CASKKNTEAFF.

The rearrangement uses TRBV30 and TRBJ2-7; 7 bases line up with TRBD1. The CDR3 has 15 amino acids. The germline V gene has CDR1 GTSNPN and CDR2 SVGIG (reference sequence). The V segment lost 0 bases and the J segment 2 bases; nucleotides outside the gene matches: 7. CDR3 region: CAWSVSTGSPYEQYF. As DNA, the CDR3 is TGTGCCTGGAGTGTATCGACAGGGTCACCCTACGAGCAGTACTTC.

This clone appeared once. This chain uses TRBV5-5 with TRBJ2-3, with TRBD2 matching 10 bases. V trimming: 0 bases; J trimming: 1 base; junction bases outside the gene matches: 5. Germline values: CDR1 SGHKS, CDR2 YYEKEE (reference sequence). This CDR3 region has 17 residues. CDR3 residues: CASSLGLGTSGTDTQYF. CDR3 nucleotides: TGTGCCAGCAGCTTGGGTTTGGGGACTAGCGGCACAGATACGCAGTATTTT.

This chain links TRBV15 with TRBJ2-7; 7 nucleotides line up with TRBD1. J lost 5 bases, V lost 0 bases, and 7 bases had no gene match. This CDR3 has 15 amino acids. CDR1 is LNHNV and CDR2 is YYDKDF in the germline V gene (reference sequence). The CDR3, as DNA: TGTGCCACCAGCAGAGATGGACAGGAGATTAACGAGCAGTACTTC. It codes for CATSRDGQEINEQYF.

As DNA, the CDR3 is TGCGCCAGCAGCCGCGGACAGGGGGAAGGCTACGAGCAGTACTTC. Protein product: CASSRGQGEGYEQYF. The rearrangement joins TRBV4-1 to TRBJ2-7; 10 positions match TRBD1. After removal of 4 bases from V and 3 bases from J, the junction contained 6 bases not matched to a gene. Germline loops: CDR1 MGHRA, CDR2 YSYEKL. The length of the CDR3 is 15 residues.

V is TRBV2 and J is TRBJ2-3, with 9 bases fitting TRBD1. Germline CDR1 reads SNHLY; CDR2 reads FYNNEI. Losses at the gene ends were 7 bases for V and 3 bases for J; bases not matched to a gene: 8. This CDR3 has 15 residues. The CDR3 region is CASTRTTGGTDTQYF. The DNA for the CDR3 is TGTGCCAGCACGCGAACGACAGGGGGAACAGATACGCAGTATTTT.

The chain combines TRBV18 with TRBJ1-4; D is ambiguous. The germline V gene has CDR1 KGHSH and CDR2 LQKENI. CDR3 size: 14 residues. The germline V and J ends were trimmed by 2 bases and 3 bases, with 7 bases remaining between them. The CDR3 loop is CASSPGISNEKLFF. The CDR3 nucleotides read TGTGCCAGCTCACCAGGGATCTCTAATGAAAAACTGTTTTTT. The full variable domain, rest sourced from reference TRBV18 and TRBJ1-4, is NAGVMQNPRHLVRRRGQEARLRCSPMKGHSHVYWYRQLPEEGLKFMVYLQKENIIDESGMPKERFSAEFPKEGPSILRIQQVVRGDSAAYFCASSPGISNEKLFFGSGTQLSVL.

The rearrangement joins TRBV6-5 to TRBJ1-5, with a weak D call TRBD1 (6 bases). V gave up 6 bases and J gave up 1 base, with 10 bases separating them. The CDR3 covers 14 residues. Germline values: CDR1 MNHEY, CDR2 SVGAGI. The CDR3 bases are TGTGCCAGCAGCCCCAGGGGAAGCAATCAGCCCCAGCATTTT. Its translation: CASSPRGSNQPQHF.

This chain uses TRBV18 with TRBJ2-7; 12 bases line up with TRBD2. Germline lookup yields CDR1 KGHSH and CDR2 LQKENI. J was trimmed by 1 base and V by 1 base; bases with no gene match: 2. The CDR3 consists of 16 residues. The CDR3: CASSPRLAGDSYEQYF. The CDR3 region has the DNA TGTGCCAGCTCACCACGACTAGCGGGAGATTCCTACGAGCAGTACTTC.

Only a few counts were recorded for this clone. The rearrangement joins TRBV3-1 (or the pseudogene TRBV3-2) to TRBJ1-5; D is perhaps TRBD1 (6 bases). This CDR3 contains 13 residues. CDR1 and CDR2 from the germline V gene are LGHDT and YNNKEL (reference sequence). V lost 6 bases and J lost 9, with 15 bases in between. The CDR3 sequence: CASRAGQSGPQHF. As DNA, the CDR3 is TGTGCCAGCAGAGCAGGACAGAGCGGGCCCCAGCATTTT.

The CDR3: CASSLEGAGYTF. DNA for the CDR3: TGCGCCAGCAGCTTGGAGGGCGCTGGCTACACCTTC. The V gene is TRBV5-1, the J gene TRBJ1-2; D is uncertain. Trimming removed 0 bases from V and 7 bases from J, with 7 bases in between. CDR1 is SGHRS and CDR2 is YFSETQ in the germline V gene. This CDR3 comprises 12 residues.

The rearrangement links TRBV5-4 to TRBJ1-1; no definite D call. Germline V gene data show CDR1 as SGHNT and CDR2 as YYREEE (reference sequence). The ends were cut back, 4 bases at V and 1 base at J, with 8 bases in the middle. There are 13 residues in the CDR3. CDR3 nucleotide sequence: TGTGCCAGCAGCCCCAGACAGAACACTGAAGCTTTCTTT. Amino acids: CASSPRQNTEAFF.

The V call is TRBV7-2, the J call TRBJ1-4, with TRBD1 as a possible D gene (5 bases). Germline loops: CDR1 SGHTA, CDR2 FQGNSA. The V end was cut by 5 bases, the J end by 0 bases, with 13 bases between. This CDR3 has 16 amino acids. The CDR3 region has the DNA TGTGCCAGCAGCGTCGACAGTGATGCAACTAATGAAAAACTGTTTTTT. It specifies CASSVDSDATNEKLFF.

The J gene is TRBJ1-4, the V gene TRBV6-1; TRBD1 is a possible D gene (5 bases). This CDR3 region has 15 residues. The germline V and J ends were trimmed by 0 bases and 4 bases, with 9 bases remaining between them. Germline loops: CDR1 MNHNS, CDR2 SASEGT. CDR3 nucleotide sequence: TGTGCCAGCAGTGAAGCGGGGGTTAGTAATGAAAAACTGTTTTTT. It encodes CASSEAGVSNEKLFF.

This clone came up a few times. The chain employs TRBV7-9 and TRBJ2-2; possible D gene TRBD2, 5 bases. This CDR3 comprises 14 residues. Germline V lookup: CDR1 SEHNR, CDR2 FQNEAQ (reference sequence). Trimming took 5 bases from V and 5 from J, leaving 12 bases between them. The CDR3 region is CASSPHRETGELFF. DNA for the CDR3: TGTGCCAGCAGCCCCCATAGGGAGACCGGGGAGCTGTTTTTT.

The V and J genes are TRBV6-5 and TRBJ2-7; 8 nucleotides match TRBD1. CDR1 and CDR2 from the germline V gene are MNHEY and SVGAGI. Trimming cost V 5 bases and J 2 bases; bases outside gene matches: 8. The length of the CDR3 is 15 residues. This chain's CDR3 is CASSIPGTGTYEQYF. The DNA for the CDR3 is TGTGCCAGCAGTATACCCGGGACAGGAACCTACGAGCAGTACTTC.